This T cell receptor beta chain was obtained from a study of blood T cell repertoires in COVID-19. Study summary: From the United States, Italy and Spain came samples of acute and convalescent COVID-19.

The CDR3 runs 11 residues. V lost 6 bases and J lost 15, with 15 bases in between. Germline-derived CDR1 and CDR2 are MDHEN and SYDVKM. How the authors handled the data: Quantification of nucleated cells was approximated via reference gene primer amplification. Measured with immunoSEQ multiplex PCR; TCRdb has only the in-frame clones, and not every one. That table is the source of V, J and clone size, and D and trimming were worked out from the DNA. The repertoire holds around 300,000 clones, with almost 90% as singletons. Residents of 24 US areas, aged roughly 18 to 90 years, made up the participants. Participant-reported clinical history was the basis for cohort assignment.

The chain is built from TRBV28 and TRBJ2-1; D may be TRBD1 (6 bases). The sequenced sample was PBMCs or T cells enriched from blood (not recorded which). This sequence originates from a woman between 18 and 29 years old with acute COVID-19. In DNA, the CDR3 is TGTGCCAGCAGCCCAGGACGAGGGGGGTTCTTC. It is translated as CASSPGRGGFF.